The 22 T cell receptor beta chains listed next were all sequenced from one sample in a study of OX40 agonist ivuxolimab in advanced cancers. Libraries were prepared by immunoSEQ multiplex PCR; TCRdb keeps only in-frame clonotypes and omits some of them. The sample carries tens of thousands of clones, 80% recorded once. Source: CD4+ or CD8+ T cells sorted from blood, taken in a trial of the OX40 agonist ivuxolimab. The receptors stem from an adult with an advanced solid tumor such as melanoma, head and neck, liver or kidney cancer.

V and J are TRBV21-1 and TRBJ2-5; the table's D call TRBD2 went unverified against the DNA. Matching the DNA end better, TRBJ2-7 makes the J call doubtful. TRBV21-1 is classified as a pseudogene. The CDR3 contains 15 residues. The CDR3 sequence is CASSNGRGSPYEQYF. Written as DNA, the CDR3 is TGTGCCAGCAGCAATGGTCGGGGAAGCCCCTACGAGCAGTACTTC.

This chain joins TRBV11-2 and TRBJ1-3, with a possible D match to TRBD1 (6 bases). The CDR3 is 15 residues long. Germline V lookup: CDR1 SGHAT, CDR2 FQNNGV. The ends were cut back, 5 bases at V and 2 bases at J, with 13 bases in the middle. CDR3 residues: CASSPTGTPGNTIYF. CDR3 bases: TGTGCCAGCAGCCCGACCGGGACACCTGGAAACACCATATATTTT.

The chain links TRBV14 to TRBJ2-3, with no clear D. The V end was cut by 0 bases, the J end by 2 bases, with 15 bases between. This CDR3 is 17 amino acids long. Germline V gene sequence: CDR1 SGHDN, CDR2 FVKESK. The CDR3 protein is CASSQDLTKSFTDTQYF. In DNA, the CDR3 is TGTGCCAGCAGCCAAGATTTAACTAAATCTTTCACAGATACGCAGTATTTT.

This chain joins TRBV7-2 and TRBJ2-1; D is ambiguous. This CDR3 is built from 11 residues. The V gene lost 2 bases and the J gene lost 6 bases, with 2 bases spanning the gap. CDR1 and CDR2 (germline): SGHTA, FQGNSA. The CDR3 DNA reads TGTGCCAGCAGCTTACTCAATGAGCAGTTCTTC. Residues: CASSLLNEQFF.

V usage is TRBV5-6 and J usage is TRBJ2-2, with D hard to call. The length of the CDR3 is 14 residues. Germline assignment: CDR1 SGHDT and CDR2 YYEEEE. V was trimmed by 4 bases and J by 3 bases, leaving 10 bases between them. CDR3 residues: CASSPAYYTGELFF. CDR3 coding DNA: TGTGCCAGCAGCCCGGCGTACTACACCGGGGAGCTGTTTTTT.

J is TRBJ1-3 and V is TRBV7-2; D is ambiguous. Per the germline V gene, CDR1 is SGHTA and CDR2 is FQGNSA. Trimming removed 5 bases from V and 1 base from J, with 12 bases in between. This CDR3 contains 15 residues. The CDR3 sequence is CASSPPGPSGNTIYF. The CDR3 DNA reads TGTGCCAGCAGCCCACCGGGCCCTTCTGGAAACACCATATATTTT.

The chain couples TRBV5-1 to TRBJ2-1, with D uncertain. The germline V gene has CDR1 SGHRS and CDR2 YFSETQ. This CDR3 has 14 amino acids. Trimming took 0 bases from V and 5 from J, leaving 9 bases between them. The CDR3 sequence: CASSLASWDNEQFF. The CDR3 DNA follows: TGCGCCAGCAGCTTGGCCTCCTGGGACAATGAGCAGTTCTTC. Complete variable domain (other parts from reference TRBV5-1 and TRBJ2-1): KAGVTQTPRYLIKTRGQQVTLSCSPISGHRSVSWYQQTPGQGLQFLFEYFSETQRNKGNFPGRFSGRQFSNSRSEMNVSTLELGDSALYLCASSLASWDNEQFFGPGTRLTVL.

The CDR3 protein is CAWTPIPLGKDTQYF. The CDR3 nucleotides read TGTGCCTGGACTCCCATCCCCTTGGGTAAAGATACGCAGTATTTT. J is TRBJ2-3 and V is TRBV30; no clear D gene. Germline CDR1 GTSNPN, CDR2 SVGIG (reference sequence). The CDR3 is 15 amino acids. V gave up 4 bases and J gave up 5 bases, with 19 bases separating them.

The V and J genes are TRBV5-4 and TRBJ2-5; D may be TRBD1 or TRBD2 (5 bases each). Germline CDR1 and CDR2: SGHNT and YYREEE (reference sequence). The length of the CDR3 is 14 residues. V was shortened by 4 bases and J by 1 base, with 11 bases between the two germline ends. The chain's CDR3 is CASSPRGLQETQYF. CDR3 bases: TGTGCCAGCAGCCCGAGGGGCCTCCAAGAGACCCAGTACTTC. Full variable domain (remainder filled in from reference TRBV5-4 and TRBJ2-5): ETGVTQSPTHLIKTRGQQVTLRCSSQSGHNTVSWYQQALGQGPQFIFQYYREEENGRGNFPPRFSGLQFPNYSSELNVNALELDDSALYLCASSPRGLQETQYFGPGTRLLVL.

The chain uses TRBV5-4 and TRBJ2-2; tentative D call: TRBD1 (6 bases). Trimming removed 0 bases at V and 3 bases at J, with 6 bases between. The length of the CDR3 is 14 residues. The germline V gene encodes CDR1 SGHNT and CDR2 YYREEE (reference sequence). CDR3 loop: CASSLGQDTGELFF. For the CDR3, the DNA is TGTGCCAGCAGCTTGGGACAGGACACCGGGGAGCTGTTTTTT.

This chain connects TRBV28 to TRBJ1-5; D might be TRBD1 (5 bases). Trimming removed 2 bases from V and 2 bases from J, with 10 bases in between. Germline V gene data show CDR1 as MDHEN and CDR2 as SYDVKM. CDR3 length equals 15 residues. CDR3 DNA: TGTGCCAGCAGTTTAGGTGGCAGGGGCAATCAGCCCCAGCATTTT. Amino acid sequence: CASSLGGRGNQPQHF.

This clone appeared once. V is TRBV9 and J is TRBJ1-5, with D hard to call. Germline V lookup: CDR1 SGDLS, CDR2 YYNGEE. V lost 0 bases, J lost 7 bases, and 8 bases lay in between. The CDR3 has 13 residues. CDR3 DNA: TGTGCCAGCAGCGTAGCCCCCTGGCAGCCCCAGCATTTT. Translation: CASSVAPWQPQHF. The whole variable domain, remainder taken from reference TRBV9 and TRBJ1-5, is DSGVTQTPKHLITATGQRVTLRCSPRSGDLSVYWYQQSLDQGLQFLIQYYNGEERAKGNILERFSAQQFPDLHSELNLSSLELGDSALYFCASSVAPWQPQHFGDGTRLSIL.

This clone was recorded a few times. This chain links TRBV11-2 with TRBJ2-2, with D possibly being TRBD1 or TRBD2 (6 bases each). Germline lookup yields CDR1 SGHAT and CDR2 FQNNGV. Trimming stripped 3 bases from V and 5 bases from J, with 13 bases between. The CDR3 loop spans 15 amino acids. The CDR3, as DNA: TGTGCCAGCAGCTTCGGGGGCCCGGGGACCGGGGAGCTGTTTTTT. Translation gives CASSFGGPGTGELFF.

In this sample, this clone turned up a few times. The genes are TRBV18 and TRBJ2-7; 7 positions match TRBD1. CDR1 and CDR2 (germline): KGHSH, LQKENI. This CDR3 is built from 14 residues. The V segment lost 2 bases and the J segment 2 bases; nucleotides outside the gene matches: 3. The CDR3 sequence: CASSPTGETYEQYF. The CDR3 DNA follows: TGTGCCAGCTCACCAACAGGGGAAACCTACGAGCAGTACTTC. The full variable domain, rest sourced from reference TRBV18 and TRBJ2-7, is NAGVMQNPRHLVRRRGQEARLRCSPMKGHSHVYWYRQLPEEGLKFMVYLQKENIIDESGMPKERFSAEFPKEGPSILRIQQVVRGDSAAYFCASSPTGETYEQYFGPGTRLTVT.

The chain joins TRBV5-1 to TRBJ2-5; D not resolved. The V end was cut by 2 bases, the J end by 0 bases, with 5 bases between. Germline CDR1 reads SGHRS; CDR2 reads YFSETQ. The CDR3 runs to 13 residues. The CDR3 nucleotides are TGCGCCAGCAGCTTATTGTACCAAGAGACCCAGTACTTC. Its translation: CASSLLYQETQYF.

The rearrangement links TRBV7-9 to TRBJ1-1, with 7 bases that match TRBD1. This CDR3 spans 17 amino acids. V lost 4 bases and J lost 4; bases outside the gene matches: 15. Germline CDR1 reads SEHNR; CDR2 reads FQNEAQ (reference sequence). The CDR3 sequence: CASSSQPYRQGVTEAFF. In DNA form, the CDR3 reads TGTGCCAGCAGCTCTCAACCTTATCGACAGGGTGTCACTGAAGCTTTCTTT.

The DNA for the CDR3 is TGTGCCAGCAGCTTAGAGCGGAACACTGAAGCTTTCTTT. This sequence encodes CASSLERNTEAFF. The V call is TRBV7-2, the J call TRBJ1-1; D gene unclear. V was pared by 1 base and J by 1 base, with 4 bases between. The CDR3 consists of 13 residues. Germline CDR1 is SGHTA and CDR2 is FQGNSA.

The chain is built from TRBV11-1 and TRBJ2-1, with D maybe TRBD2 (5 bases). With 5 bases removed from V and 3 bases from J, the gap between germline ends came to 11 bases. The CDR3 is made up of 14 amino acids. Per germline, CDR1 SGHAT and CDR2 FQDESV (reference sequence). DNA for the CDR3: TGTGCCAGCAGCCCCCGTAGCGACTACAATGAGCAGTTCTTC. Amino acid sequence: CASSPRSDYNEQFF.

This clone has only a few counts. In DNA form, the CDR3 reads TGTGCCAGCAGATACCCAGGGGGCTCAGGCGAGCAGTACTTC. Protein: CASRYPGGSGEQYF. The rearrangement joins TRBV28 to TRBJ2-7; 8 bases are a match to TRBD1. V was clipped by 6 bases and J by 6 bases; unmatched bases: 10. CDR1 MDHEN and CDR2 SYDVKM come from the germline V gene. This CDR3 comprises 14 residues.

This clone has a count of ten or more. The rearrangement uses TRBV7-3 and TRBJ2-7, with 12 bases identical to TRBD2. The trim removed 3 bases at V and 7 bases at J, leaving 10 bases unmatched. From germline, CDR1 is SGHTA and CDR2 FQGTGA. The length of the CDR3 is 16 residues. In DNA, the CDR3 is TGTGCCAGCAGCTTCTTCGGGCTAGCGGGAGGGAATGAGCAGTACTTC. Residues: CASSFFGLAGGNEQYF.

This clone was picked up a small number of times. The CDR3 nucleotides are TGTGCCAGCAGCCCGAGTGGAGCGGGAGGCGTCGAGCAGTACTTC. As protein: CASSPSGAGGVEQYF. The chain employs TRBV9 and TRBJ2-7; TRBD2 matches 9 bases. This CDR3 has 15 amino acids. CDR1 is SGDLS, CDR2 YYNGEE, per germline. With 4 bases clipped from V and 6 bases from J, the junction kept 11 bases outside the gene matches. Based on the CDR3 plus reference TRBV9 and TRBJ2-7, the full variable domain is DSGVTQTPKHLITATGQRVTLRCSPRSGDLSVYWYQQSLDQGLQFLIQYYNGEERAKGNILERFSAQQFPDLHSELNLSSLELGDSALYFCASSPSGAGGVEQYFGPGTRLTVT.

The rearrangement uses TRBV19 and TRBJ2-4; TRBD2 aligns across 7 bases. The CDR3 contains 18 residues. CDR1 and CDR2 (germline): LNHDA, SQIVND (reference sequence). The V segment lost 10 bases and the J segment 0 bases; nucleotides outside the gene matches: 18. CDR3 protein: CATSPGGGTYLAKNIQYF. As DNA, the CDR3 is TGTGCCACCTCGCCGGGGGGTGGGACTTATCTAGCCAAAAACATTCAGTACTTC.